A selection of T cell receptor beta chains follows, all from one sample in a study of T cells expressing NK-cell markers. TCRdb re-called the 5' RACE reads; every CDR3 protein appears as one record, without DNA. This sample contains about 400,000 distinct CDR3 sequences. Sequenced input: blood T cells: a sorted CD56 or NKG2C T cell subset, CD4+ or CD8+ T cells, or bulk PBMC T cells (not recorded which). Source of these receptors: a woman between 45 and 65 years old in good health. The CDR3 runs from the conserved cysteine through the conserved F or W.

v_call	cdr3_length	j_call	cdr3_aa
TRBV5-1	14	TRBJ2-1	CASSFVDLAAEQFF
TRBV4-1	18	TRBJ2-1	CASSPGPPTRLTYNEQFF
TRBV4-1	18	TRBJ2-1	CASSQEYSTGVRMNEQFF
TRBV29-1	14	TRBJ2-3	CSVARRAGTDTQYF
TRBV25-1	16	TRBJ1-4	CASRPDRDSKNEKLFF
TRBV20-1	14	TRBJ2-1	CSVRDSDSYNEQFF
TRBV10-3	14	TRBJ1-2	CAITSTGTDYGYTF
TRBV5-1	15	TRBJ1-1	CASSSQGRGDTEAFF
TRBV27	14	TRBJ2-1	CASRVRSGRNEQFF
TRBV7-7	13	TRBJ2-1	CASSPQDYNEQFF
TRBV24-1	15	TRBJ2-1	CATSQLGQAHNEQFF
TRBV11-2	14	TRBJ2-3	CASSTQAFADTQYF
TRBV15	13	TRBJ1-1	CATSRGDRAEAFF
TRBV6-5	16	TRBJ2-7	CASSYSPRDLSYEQYF
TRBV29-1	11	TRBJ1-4	CSVEQGEKLFF
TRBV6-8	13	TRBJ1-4	CASRYRVNEKLFF
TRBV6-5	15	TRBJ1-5	CASSPTGGSNQPQHF
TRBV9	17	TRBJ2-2	CASSPRTSGSGTGELFF
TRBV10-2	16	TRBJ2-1	CASSEFAGNPYNEQFF
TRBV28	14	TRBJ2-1	CASSLSQGGDEQFF
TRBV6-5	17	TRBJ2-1	CASSYSGLAGGPGEQFF
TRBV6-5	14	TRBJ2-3	CASSPSGSDDTQYF
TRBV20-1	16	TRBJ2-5	CSAREQGVIGPETQYF